Following are 18 T cell receptor beta chains from one sample sequenced in a study of blood T cell repertoires in COVID-19. Method: immunoSEQ multiplex PCR; TCRdb's copy keeps in-frame clones and lacks some. The table records over 100,000 clones, roughly 84% of them present only once. The source material was peripheral blood. The origin of the receptors is an elderly woman with active or convalescent COVID-19.

CDR3 in amino acids: CATSDLRTGGDEQFF. The CDR3 nucleotides are TGTGCCACCAGTGATCTTCGGACAGGGGGGGATGAGCAGTTCTTC. J is TRBJ2-1 and V is TRBV24-1, with TRBD1 identical over 10 bases. The CDR3 is 15 amino acids. Per the germline V gene, CDR1 is KGHDR and CDR2 is SFDVKD. V lost 3 bases to trimming and J lost 8 bases; unmatched junction nucleotides: 6.

The chain couples TRBV11-2 to TRBJ2-1, with 10 bases that match TRBD2. Trimming cost V 1 base and J 0 bases; bases outside gene matches: 6. Germline CDR1 and CDR2: SGHAT and FQNNGV. The CDR3 consists of 18 residues. The CDR3 DNA follows: TGTGCCAGCAGCTTAGGTAGCGGGAGGACCGACTCCTACAATGAGCAGTTCTTC. This codes for CASSLGSGRTDSYNEQFF.

The chain employs TRBV5-1 and TRBJ2-7; TRBD1 agrees at 7 bases. V gave up 3 bases and J gave up 7 bases; unmatched junction bases: 10. The germline CDR1 and CDR2 sequences are SGHRS and YFSETQ. The CDR3 is made up of 14 amino acids. The CDR3 coding sequence is TGCGCCAGCAGCTCCGGGACAGCGTCTAGGGAGCAGTACTTC. Encoded protein: CASSSGTASREQYF.

V and J are TRBV19 and TRBJ2-1; possibly TRBD1 for D (6 bases). The CDR3 is 16 residues long. V was clipped by 5 bases and J by 0 bases, with 14 bases between them. Germline-derived CDR1 and CDR2 are LNHDA and SQIVND (reference sequence). The CDR3 loop reads CASSANRAHSYNEQFF. The CDR3 nucleotides are TGTGCCAGTAGTGCCAACAGGGCCCACTCCTACAATGAGCAGTTCTTC.

The chain couples TRBV24-1 to TRBJ2-3; 9 bases are a match to TRBD1. There are 14 residues in the CDR3. The germline CDR1 and CDR2 sequences are KGHDR and SFDVKD. Germline trimming cut 6 bases from V and 4 bases from J; bases unmatched to any gene: 4. CDR3 loop: CATSLQGAADTQYF. In DNA form, the CDR3 reads TGTGCCACCAGTTTACAGGGGGCAGCAGATACGCAGTATTTT.

This chain links TRBV4-2 with TRBJ1-1, with 7 positions matching TRBD1. The CDR3 extends over 15 amino acids. CDR1 and CDR2 from the germline V gene are LGHNA and YNFKEQ. With V trimmed by 2 bases and J by 0 bases, 3 bases remained unmatched. In DNA form, the CDR3 reads TGTGCCAGCAGCCAACTGGGACAGATGAACACTGAAGCTTTCTTT. This sequence encodes CASSQLGQMNTEAFF.

The chain is built from TRBV28 and TRBJ1-4, with D perhaps TRBD1 (6 bases). The germline V and J ends were trimmed by 7 bases and 7 bases, with 16 bases remaining between them. The CDR3 is 14 residues long. Germline CDR1 is MDHEN and CDR2 is SYDVKM. The CDR3 here is CASTAGGAGEKLFF. Here the CDR3 DNA reads TGTGCCAGCACGGCGGGGGGGGCGGGTGAAAAACTGTTTTTT.

The chain recombines TRBV18 with TRBJ2-7; tentatively, D is TRBD1 (7 bases). Trimming removed 6 bases from V and 6 bases from J, with 12 bases in between. This CDR3 spans 12 amino acids. Per the germline V gene, CDR1 is KGHSH and CDR2 is LQKENI. CDR3 protein: CASSSRGAEQYF. CDR3 in DNA: TGTGCCAGCTCTTCCAGGGGGGCCGAGCAGTACTTC.

V usage is TRBV12-3 or TRBV12-4 and J usage is TRBJ2-1; D gene uncertain. The CDR3 covers 12 residues. Between the trimmed V and J ends, which lost 0 bases and 13 bases, there was a span of 10 bases. CDR3 region: CASSLAQTVQFF. Written as DNA, the CDR3 is TGTGCCAGCAGTTTAGCGCAAACGGTTCAGTTCTTC.

V and J are TRBV27 and TRBJ1-2, with D unresolved. Germline values: CDR1 MNHEY, CDR2 SMNVEV (reference sequence). The CDR3 sequence is 13 residues long. V lost 3 bases and J 1 base, leaving 6 bases between the germline ends. CDR3 nucleotide sequence: TGTGCCAGCAGTTTGTCGAGTAACTATGGCTACACCTTC. Amino acids: CASSLSSNYGYTF.

The rearrangement joins TRBV27 to TRBJ1-4, with D perhaps matching TRBD1 (6 bases). Trimming removed 2 bases at V and 7 bases at J, with 14 bases between. Germline V gene sequence: CDR1 MNHEY, CDR2 SMNVEV (reference sequence). There are 15 residues in the CDR3. The CDR3 bases are TGTGCCAGCAGTTTAATTGGGGGCCGTGGTGAAAAACTGTTTTTT. This translates into CASSLIGGRGEKLFF.

The rearrangement uses TRBV12-3 or TRBV12-4 and TRBJ2-7; no reliable D call. The CDR3 loop spans 12 amino acids. Trimming pared 5 bases from V and 4 bases from J, leaving 9 bases between. The CDR3 DNA follows: TGTGCCAGCAGTATAGGGCTGTACGAGCAGTACTTC. Translated, it gives CASSIGLYEQYF.

This clone was recorded a few times. V usage is TRBV7-2 and J usage is TRBJ1-1, with TRBD1 as a possible D gene (6 bases). Germline CDR1 and CDR2: SGHTA and FQGNSA. This CDR3 spans 14 amino acids. The V end was cut by 1 base, the J end by 1 base, with 7 bases between. As DNA, the CDR3 is TGTGCCAGCAGCTTAGGGGGGCCGAACACTGAAGCTTTCTTT. This translates into CASSLGGPNTEAFF.

This sequence joins TRBV7-8 and TRBJ1-2; tentative D call: TRBD1 (6 bases). The germline gives CDR1 SGHVS, CDR2 FQNEAQ. CDR3 size: 15 residues. The germline V and J ends were trimmed by 5 bases and 2 bases, with 15 bases remaining between them. In nucleotides, the CDR3 is TGTGCCAGCAGCGACTGGACAGAGAGAAACTATGGCTACACCTTC. Its translation is CASSDWTERNYGYTF.

The V call is TRBV19, the J call TRBJ2-2; TRBD2 agrees at 10 bases. The V and J ends lost 3 bases and 2 bases, in that order; junction bases with no gene match: 6. CDR1 LNHDA and CDR2 SQIVND come from the germline V gene (reference sequence). The CDR3 contains 17 residues. CDR3 protein: CASSISWTSGNTGELFF. The CDR3 nucleotides read TGTGCCAGTAGTATCTCCTGGACTAGCGGTAACACCGGGGAGCTGTTTTTT. Using reference TRBV19 and TRBJ2-2 for the parts outside the CDR3, the full variable domain is DGGITQSPKYLFRKEGQNVTLSCEQNLNHDAMYWYRQDPGQGLRLIYYSQIVNDFQKGDIAEGYSVSREKKESFPLTVTSAQKNPTAFYLCASSISWTSGNTGELFFGEGSRLTVL.

The chain is built from TRBV7-3 and TRBJ2-3; weak D call: TRBD1 (7 bases). Germline lookup yields CDR1 SGHTA and CDR2 FQGTGA. Trimming cost V 1 base and J 9 bases, with 14 bases left between them. The CDR3 is 14 residues long. The CDR3 reads CASSLNPAGQTQYF. DNA for the CDR3: TGTGCCAGCAGCTTAAACCCCGCGGGACAGACGCAGTATTTT.

A few counts support this clone. This rearrangement joins TRBV28 to TRBJ2-5, with TRBD1 identical over 7 bases. The CDR3 has 16 amino acids. With V trimmed by 6 bases and J by 4 bases, 14 bases remained unmatched. Germline assignment: CDR1 MDHEN and CDR2 SYDVKM. This CDR3 reads CASRLRQGRIGETQYF. CDR3 bases: TGTGCCAGCAGGCTACGACAGGGTCGGATCGGAGAGACCCAGTACTTC.

V and J are TRBV19 and TRBJ1-4; D is perhaps TRBD1 (5 bases). Trimming pared 10 bases from V and 5 bases from J, leaving 14 bases between. Looked up from germline, CDR1 is LNHDA and CDR2 is SQIVND (reference sequence). The CDR3 is 13 residues long. The CDR3 reads CATSTRANEKLFF. CDR3 sequence (DNA): TGTGCCACCAGTACCAGGGCGAATGAAAAACTGTTTTTT.